Below, 17 T cell receptor beta chains from the same sample are listed, as sequenced in a study of blood T cell repertoires in COVID-19. This table comes from immunoSEQ multiplex PCR, and its TCRdb copy is limited to in-frame clones, with some not included. The data show around 96,000 clones, nearly 95% seen once. Sequencing input: peripheral blood. The receptor source for this set is a human donor with active COVID-19. The donor label of this sample is uncertain.

This chain uses TRBV7-2 with TRBJ2-3; D unclear. This CDR3 is built from 14 residues. Germline V CDR1 and CDR2: SGHTA, FQGNSA. Between the trimmed V and J ends, which lost 3 bases and 2 bases, there was a span of 9 bases. The CDR3 nucleotides are TGTGCCAGCAGCTTGGTTGGAGTCACAGATACGCAGTATTTT. Amino acids: CASSLVGVTDTQYF.

The J gene is TRBJ2-2, the V gene TRBV19, with 11 bases identical to TRBD1. Germline trimming cut 5 bases from V and 4 bases from J; bases unmatched to any gene: 6. The CDR3 runs 16 residues. CDR1 and CDR2 from the germline V gene are LNHDA and SQIVND (reference sequence). Here the CDR3 DNA reads TGTGCCAGTAGTCGAGGACAGGGGGCCGGCACCGGGGAGCTGTTTTTT. As protein: CASSRGQGAGTGELFF. Complete variable domain (other parts from reference TRBV19 and TRBJ2-2): DGGITQSPKYLFRKEGQNVTLSCEQNLNHDAMYWYRQDPGQGLRLIYYSQIVNDFQKGDIAEGYSVSREKKESFPLTVTSAQKNPTAFYLCASSRGQGAGTGELFFGEGSRLTVL.

This chain connects TRBV6-5 to TRBJ1-2, with TRBD1 as a possible D gene (5 bases). The CDR3 totals 14 residues. The germline CDR1 and CDR2 sequences are MNHEY and SVGAGI. V gave up 5 bases and J gave up 7 bases, with 17 bases separating them. The CDR3 bases are TGTGCCAGCAGTCCCGTGGGGCAGGGCGGTGGCTACACCTTC. Its translation is CASSPVGQGGGYTF.

The chain recombines TRBV9 with TRBJ1-5, with D perhaps matching TRBD1 (5 bases). V was cut by 0 bases and J by 11 bases, with 15 bases left in between. This CDR3 has 14 residues. The V gene's germline CDR1 is SGDLS and CDR2 YYNGEE. CDR3 nucleotides: TGTGCCAGCAGCGTAGATCCGCGGGGGGTGGCCCAGCATTTT. The encoded protein is CASSVDPRGVAQHF.

This sequence joins TRBV6-5 and TRBJ1-2; D might be TRBD1 (6 bases). V was cut by 6 bases and J by 2 bases, with 13 bases left in between. Per the germline V gene, CDR1 is MNHEY and CDR2 is SVGAGI. The CDR3 loop spans 14 amino acids. CDR3 loop: CASRDRTANYGYTF. The DNA for the CDR3 is TGTGCCAGCAGGGACCGGACAGCAAACTATGGCTACACCTTC.

On this clone: The junction differs from germline at one of its ends, possibly a read error. This chain uses TRBV7-2 with TRBJ2-3; D might be TRBD2 (5 bases). The CDR3 contains 16 residues. Looked up from germline, CDR1 is SGHTA and CDR2 is FQGNSA. CDR3 amino acids: CASSLASGLGTDTQYF. CDR3 sequence (DNA): TGTGCCAGCAGCCTAGCCTCGGGTCTAGGCACAGATACGCAGTATTTT.

This chain joins TRBV27 and TRBJ1-5, with 10 bases that match TRBD1. The germline CDR1 and CDR2 sequences are MNHEY and SMNVEV (reference sequence). The CDR3 covers 17 residues. Losses at the gene ends were 5 bases for V and 2 bases for J; bases not matched to a gene: 9. Written as DNA, the CDR3 is TGTGCCAGCAGTACAGGGACAGGGGAAGGAGGCAATCAGCCCCAGCATTTT. Translated: CASSTGTGEGGNQPQHF.

The rearrangement joins TRBV28 to TRBJ2-7; D unresolved. CDR3 size: 10 residues. The V gene lost 8 bases and the J gene lost 4 bases, with 6 bases spanning the gap. Germline lookup yields CDR1 MDHEN and CDR2 SYDVKM. The CDR3 nucleotides read TGTGCCAGCCTCCGGTACGAGCAGTACTTC. The encoded protein is CASLRYEQYF.

A remark on this clone: This sample also contains other DNA sequences that code for the same CDR3. The V and J genes are TRBV18 and TRBJ2-5; D unclear. This CDR3 has 11 amino acids. V lost 3 bases and J lost 5, with 4 bases in between. Germline lookup yields CDR1 KGHSH and CDR2 LQKENI. DNA of the CDR3: TGTGCCAGCTCACCCAGTGAGACCCAGTACTTC. Protein product: CASSPSETQYF. Supplemented by reference TRBV18 and TRBJ2-5, the full variable domain reads NAGVMQNPRHLVRRRGQEARLRCSPMKGHSHVYWYRQLPEEGLKFMVYLQKENIIDESGMPKERFSAEFPKEGPSILRIQQVVRGDSAAYFCASSPSETQYFGPGTRLLVL.

V is TRBV20-1 and J is TRBJ2-1; the match to TRBD2 covers 9 bases. Germline values: CDR1 DFQATT, CDR2 SNEGSKA (reference sequence). The V gene end was trimmed by 7 bases and the J gene end by 13 bases; junction bases not matched to a gene: 8. The CDR3 has 11 amino acids. CDR3 nucleotide sequence: TGCAGTGTCCCGGAGCGGGGGGCCCAGTTCTTC. This codes for CSVPERGAQFF.

This clone was found once. Here the CDR3 DNA reads TGTGCCAGCAGCTTAAGGGGGGGGACTAGCGGGAGGAATGAGCAGTTCTTC. It specifies CASSLRGGTSGRNEQFF. V and J are TRBV7-2 and TRBJ2-1; 15 bases are a match to TRBD2. Losses at the gene ends were 2 bases for V and 7 bases for J; bases not matched to a gene: 6. There are 17 residues in the CDR3. CDR1 and CDR2 from the germline V gene are SGHTA and FQGNSA.

The rearrangement joins TRBV14 to TRBJ2-2; 9 bases are a match to TRBD1. Trimming at V came to 4 bases and at J to 3 bases, leaving 6 bases not matched to a gene. CDR1 is SGHDN and CDR2 is FVKESK in the germline V gene. The CDR3 is made up of 16 amino acids. The CDR3: CASSRGQGLYTGELFF. Here the CDR3 DNA reads TGTGCCAGCAGCCGGGGACAGGGTTTGTACACCGGGGAGCTGTTTTTT.

This clone is a singleton in its sample. The chain has TRBV15 and TRBJ2-7, with 14 bases lining up with TRBD2. Unmatched junction bases numbered 3, after V lost 0 bases and J lost 2 bases. Germline CDR1 and CDR2: LNHNV and YYDKDF (reference sequence). The CDR3 loop spans 17 amino acids. The CDR3 bases are TGTGCCACCAGCAGAGAGGGGGGACTAGCGGGAGCCTACGAGCAGTACTTC. Translated: CATSREGGLAGAYEQYF. Together with reference TRBV15 and TRBJ2-7, the CDR3 gives the full variable domain: DAMVIQNPRYQVTQFGKPVTLSCSQTLNHNVMYWYQQKSSQAPKLLFHYYDKDFNNEADTPDNFQSRRPNTSFCFLDIRSPGLGDTAMYLCATSREGGLAGAYEQYFGPGTRLTVT.

The chain links TRBV5-5 to TRBJ2-1, with 12 bases lining up with TRBD2. The V gene end was trimmed by 0 bases and the J gene end by 7 bases; junction bases not matched to a gene: 11. This CDR3 has 18 residues. The germline V gene has CDR1 SGHKS and CDR2 YYEKEE (reference sequence). The CDR3 DNA reads TGTGCCAGCAGCTTGGTTTTGACTAGCGGGGGAATAACGAATGAGCAGTTCTTC. Protein sequence: CASSLVLTSGGITNEQFF.

This chain connects TRBV29-1 to TRBJ2-3; the match to TRBD2 covers 16 bases. The CDR3 extends over 15 amino acids. Germline V gives CDR1 SQVTM, CDR2 ANQGSEA. V lost 8 bases, J lost 4 bases, and 6 bases stayed unmatched. CDR3 loop: CSSRGLAGGSDTQYF. The CDR3 nucleotides read TGCAGCTCCCGGGGACTAGCGGGGGGGTCAGATACGCAGTATTTT.

The J gene is TRBJ2-1, the V gene TRBV12-5; 9 positions match TRBD2. Germline CDR1 LGHNT, CDR2 FRNRAP. The length of the CDR3 is 17 residues. V lost 0 bases to trimming and J lost 3 bases; unmatched junction nucleotides: 6. The CDR3 sequence is CASGLVRLAANYNEQFF. For the CDR3, the DNA is TGTGCTAGTGGTTTGGTAAGACTAGCGGCAAACTACAATGAGCAGTTCTTC.

The chain combines TRBV28 with TRBJ2-7; TRBD1 matches at 8 bases. Germline-derived CDR1 and CDR2 are MDHEN and SYDVKM. V lost 3 bases, J lost 0 bases, and 7 bases stayed unmatched. CDR3 length: 16 amino acids. CDR3 sequence reads: CASSLPRTGTSYEQYF. The CDR3 DNA follows: TGTGCCAGCAGTTTGCCCCGGACAGGGACCTCCTACGAGCAGTACTTC.